This T cell receptor beta chain was observed in a study of shared clonotypes between healthy human individuals. Profiled with immunoSEQ multiplex PCR; TCRdb holds only in-frame clones, not every one. The sample includes about 490,000 clones, 79% of them seen just once. The sequencing input was PBMCs. This TCR was sampled from a woman in her 40s in good health. Some clones in this sample may be carry-over from other donors' samples.

This CDR3 is CASRMGQFVEQYF. The DNA for the CDR3 is TGTGCCAGCAGGATGGGACAGTTCGTCGAGCAGTACTTC. This rearrangement joins TRBV6-1 to TRBJ2-7; TRBD1 aligns across 7 bases. The CDR3 is made up of 13 amino acids. Germline lookup yields CDR1 MNHNS and CDR2 SASEGT. The J segment lost 6 bases and the V segment lost 6 bases, leaving 8 bases of the junction unmatched.